Each of the 4 T cell receptor beta chains below was sequenced from the same sample in a study of T cells in Graves' hyperthyroidism and ophthalmopathy. The CDR3 regions of TCR beta were amplified from RNA transcripts. Researchers ran a first-round RT-PCR on the TCR CDR3 using the HTBI primer set. TCRdb processed the multiplex PCR reads anew with MiXCR; each CDR3 protein has one entry. Of 450,000 to 700,000 distinct CDR3 sequences listed, around 45% were seen once; the top ten hold approximately 7.5%. The specimen was peripheral blood or thyroid tissue (not recorded which). All receptors derive from a woman aged 18-30 years with Graves' hyperthyroidism.

This clonotype came up many times. This CDR3 is CSAKRPGFSYEQYF. As DNA, the CDR3 is TGCAGTGCCAAACGGCCAGGCTTCTCCTACGAGCAGTACTTC. The V call is TRBV20-1, the J call TRBJ2-7; D remains ambiguous. Germline values: CDR1 DFQATT, CDR2 SNEGSKA (reference sequence). V lost 6 bases, J lost 0 bases, and 15 bases lay in between. The CDR3 extends over 14 amino acids.

This clonotype was counted only a few times. The rearrangement links TRBV5-1 to TRBJ2-7; perhaps TRBD2 as D (7 bases). CDR3 length: 17 residues. Trimming took off 0 bases at V and 1 base at J, with 17 bases between the two ends. CDR1 is SGHRS, CDR2 YFSETQ, per germline. CDR3 sequence (DNA): TGCGCCAGCAGCTTGGTAGGTGCGGGGGCGGTTTCCTACGAGCAGTACTTC. Its translation is CASSLVGAGAVSYEQYF.

With respect to this clonotype: A much larger clone differs from this one at a single base, so this may be a read error. V and J are TRBV6-1 and TRBJ1-2; the D is unclear. The CDR3 is 17 amino acids. CDR1 and CDR2 from the germline V gene are MNHNS and SASEGT. The CDR3 DNA is TGTGCCAGCAGCTTCAGGACTTCTCCCTGGCTTGGCTATGGCTGCACCTTC. Amino acid sequence: CASSFRTSPWLGYGCTF.

This clonotype was observed many times. V and J are TRBV11-1 and TRBJ2-7; 13 positions agree with TRBD2. Germline V gives CDR1 SGHAT, CDR2 FQDESV (reference sequence). This CDR3 has 17 residues. The V and J ends lost 2 bases and 1 base, in that order; junction bases with no gene match: 5. The CDR3 protein is CASSLLLGLAGSYEQYF. In DNA, the CDR3 is TGTGCCAGCAGCTTACTCTTGGGACTAGCGGGATCCTACGAGCAGTACTTC.